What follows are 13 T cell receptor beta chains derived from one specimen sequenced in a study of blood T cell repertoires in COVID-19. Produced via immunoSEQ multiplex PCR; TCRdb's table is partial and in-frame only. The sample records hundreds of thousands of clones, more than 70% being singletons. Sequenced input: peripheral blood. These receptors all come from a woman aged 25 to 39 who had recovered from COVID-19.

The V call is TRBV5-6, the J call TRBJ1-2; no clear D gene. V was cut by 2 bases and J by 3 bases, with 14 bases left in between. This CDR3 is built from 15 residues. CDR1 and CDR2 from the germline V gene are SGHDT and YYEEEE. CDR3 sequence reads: CASSFRGRADYGYTF. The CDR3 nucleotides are TGTGCCAGCAGCTTCCGGGGTAGGGCCGACTATGGCTACACCTTC. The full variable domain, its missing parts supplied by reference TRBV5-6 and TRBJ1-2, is DAGVTQSPTHLIKTRGQQVTLRCSPKSGHDTVSWYQQALGQGPQFIFQYYEEEERQRGNFPDRFSGHQFPNYSSELNVNALLLGDSALYLCASSFRGRADYGYTFGSGTRLTVV.

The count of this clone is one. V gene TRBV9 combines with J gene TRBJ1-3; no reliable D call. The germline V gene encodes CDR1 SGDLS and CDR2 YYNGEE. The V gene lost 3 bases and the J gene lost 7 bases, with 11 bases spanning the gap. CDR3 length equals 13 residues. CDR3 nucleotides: TGTGCCAGCAGCGGAGTTACTAAGAACACCATATATTTT. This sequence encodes CASSGVTKNTIYF.

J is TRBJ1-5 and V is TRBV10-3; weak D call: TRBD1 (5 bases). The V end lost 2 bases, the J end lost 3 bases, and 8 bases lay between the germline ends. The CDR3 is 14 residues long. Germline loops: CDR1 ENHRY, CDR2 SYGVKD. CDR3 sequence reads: CAISEGGSNQPQHF. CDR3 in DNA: TGTGCCATCAGTGAGGGGGGGTCCAATCAGCCCCAGCATTTT.

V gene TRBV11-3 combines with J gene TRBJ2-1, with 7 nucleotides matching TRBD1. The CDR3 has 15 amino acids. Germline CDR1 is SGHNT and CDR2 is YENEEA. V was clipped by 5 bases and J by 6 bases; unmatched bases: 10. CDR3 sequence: CASSHRGKGPNEQFF. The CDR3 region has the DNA TGTGCCAGCAGCCACAGGGGAAAAGGGCCCAATGAGCAGTTCTTC.

The CDR3 is CASSSTGFPNEKLFF. The CDR3 region has the DNA TGTGCCAGCAGTTCAACAGGGTTTCCTAATGAAAAACTGTTTTTT. The chain employs TRBV5-8 and TRBJ1-4; a possible D gene is TRBD1 (6 bases). The CDR3 totals 15 residues. CDR1 SGHTS and CDR2 YDEGEE come from the germline V gene. V gave up 5 bases and J gave up 3 bases, with 14 bases separating them. Full variable domain (missing parts from reference TRBV5-8 and TRBJ1-4): EAGVTQSPTHLIKTRGQQATLRCSPISGHTSVYWYQQALGLGLQFLLWYDEGEERNRGNFPPRFSGRQFPNYSSELNVNALELEDSALYLCASSSTGFPNEKLFFGSGTQLSVL.

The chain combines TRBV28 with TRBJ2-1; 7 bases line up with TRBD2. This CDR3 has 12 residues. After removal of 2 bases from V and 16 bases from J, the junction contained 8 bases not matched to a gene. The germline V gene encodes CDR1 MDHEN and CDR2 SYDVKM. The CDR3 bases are TGTGCCAGCAGTTTACAGACTAGCCGATACTTCTTC. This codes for CASSLQTSRYFF.

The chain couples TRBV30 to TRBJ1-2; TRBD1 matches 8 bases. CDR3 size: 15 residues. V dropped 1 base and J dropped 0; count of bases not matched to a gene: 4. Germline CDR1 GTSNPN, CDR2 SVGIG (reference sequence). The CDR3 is CAWSAGTGANYGYTF. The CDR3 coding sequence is TGTGCCTGGAGTGCCGGGACAGGAGCTAACTATGGCTACACCTTC.

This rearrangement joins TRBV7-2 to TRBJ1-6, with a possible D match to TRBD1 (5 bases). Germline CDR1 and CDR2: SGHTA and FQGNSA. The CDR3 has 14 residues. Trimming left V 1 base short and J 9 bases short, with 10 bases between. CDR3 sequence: CASSLEGIGSPLHF. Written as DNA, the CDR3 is TGTGCCAGCAGCTTAGAGGGGATTGGTTCACCCCTCCACTTT. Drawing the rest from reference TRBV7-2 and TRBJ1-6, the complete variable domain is GAGVSQSPSNKVTEKGKDVELRCDPISGHTALYWYRQSLGQGLEFLIYFQGNSAPDKSGLPSDRFSAERTGGSVSTLTIQRTQQEDSAVYLCASSLEGIGSPLHFGNGTRLTVT.

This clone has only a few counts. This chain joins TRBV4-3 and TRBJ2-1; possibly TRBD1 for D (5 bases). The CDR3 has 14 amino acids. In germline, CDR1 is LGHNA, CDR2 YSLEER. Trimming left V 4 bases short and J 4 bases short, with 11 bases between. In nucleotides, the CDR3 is TGCGCCAGCAGCCCGACAGACCATTACAATGAGCAGTTCTTC. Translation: CASSPTDHYNEQFF.

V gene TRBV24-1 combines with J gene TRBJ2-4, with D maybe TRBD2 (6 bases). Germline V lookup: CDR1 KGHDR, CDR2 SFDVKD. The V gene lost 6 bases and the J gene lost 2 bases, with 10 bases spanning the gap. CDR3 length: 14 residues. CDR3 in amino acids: CATSSGYPKNIQYF. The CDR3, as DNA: TGTGCCACCAGTAGCGGGTACCCCAAAAACATTCAGTACTTC.

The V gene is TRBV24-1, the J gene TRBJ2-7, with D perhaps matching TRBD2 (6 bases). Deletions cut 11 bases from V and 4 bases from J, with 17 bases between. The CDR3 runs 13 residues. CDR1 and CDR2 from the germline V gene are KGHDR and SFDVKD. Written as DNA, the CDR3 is TGTGCCATCCCGGGGCAGGAGGGATACGAGCAGTACTTC. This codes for CAIPGQEGYEQYF.

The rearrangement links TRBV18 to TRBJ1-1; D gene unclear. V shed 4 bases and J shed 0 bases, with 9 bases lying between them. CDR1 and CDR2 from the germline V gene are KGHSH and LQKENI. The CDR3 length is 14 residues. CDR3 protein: CASSLQVLNTEAFF. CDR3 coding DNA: TGTGCCAGCTCACTCCAGGTCCTGAACACTGAAGCTTTCTTT.

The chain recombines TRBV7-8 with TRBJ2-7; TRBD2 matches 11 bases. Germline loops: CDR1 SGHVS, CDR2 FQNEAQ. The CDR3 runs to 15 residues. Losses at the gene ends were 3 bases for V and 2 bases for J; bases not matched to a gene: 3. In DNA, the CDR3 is TGTGCCAGCAGCTTGGTTAGCGGGGGGGCCTACGAGCAGTACTTC. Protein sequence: CASSLVSGGAYEQYF.